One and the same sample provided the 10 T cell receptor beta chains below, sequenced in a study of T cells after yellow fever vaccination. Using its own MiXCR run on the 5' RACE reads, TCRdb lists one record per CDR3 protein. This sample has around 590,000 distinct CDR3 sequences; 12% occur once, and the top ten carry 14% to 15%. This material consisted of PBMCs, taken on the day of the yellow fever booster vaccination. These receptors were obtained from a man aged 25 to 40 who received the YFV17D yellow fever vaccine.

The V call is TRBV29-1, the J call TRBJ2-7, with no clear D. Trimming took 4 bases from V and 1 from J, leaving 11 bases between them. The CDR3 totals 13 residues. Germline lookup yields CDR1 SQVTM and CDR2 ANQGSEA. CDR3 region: CSVGLIGSYEQYF. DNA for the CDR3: TGCAGCGTTGGCCTGATAGGATCCTACGAGCAGTACTTC.

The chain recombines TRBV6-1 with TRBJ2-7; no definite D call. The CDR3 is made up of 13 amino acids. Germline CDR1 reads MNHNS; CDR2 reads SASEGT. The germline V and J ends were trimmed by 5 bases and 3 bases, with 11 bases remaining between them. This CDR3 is CASSRYTNYEQYF. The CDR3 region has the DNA TGTGCCAGCAGTCGCTATACAAACTACGAGCAGTACTTC.

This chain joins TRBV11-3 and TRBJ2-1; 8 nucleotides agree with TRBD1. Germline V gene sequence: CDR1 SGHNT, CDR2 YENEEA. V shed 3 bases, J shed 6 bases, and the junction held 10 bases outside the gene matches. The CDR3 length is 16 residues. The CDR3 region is CASSLGTDRGFNEQFF. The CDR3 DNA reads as TGTGCCAGCAGCTTGGGGACTGACAGGGGCTTCAATGAGCAGTTCTTC. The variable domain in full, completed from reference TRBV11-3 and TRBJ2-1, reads EAGVVQSPRYKIIEKKQPVAFWCNPISGHNTLYWYLQNLGQGPELLIRYENEEAVDDSQLPKDRFSAERLKGVDSTLKIQPAELGDSAVYLCASSLGTDRGFNEQFFGPGTRLTVL.

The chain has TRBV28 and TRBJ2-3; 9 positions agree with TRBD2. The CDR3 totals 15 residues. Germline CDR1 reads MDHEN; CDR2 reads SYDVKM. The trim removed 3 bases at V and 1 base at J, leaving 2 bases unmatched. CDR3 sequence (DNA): TGTGCCAGCAGTTTGCTAGCGGGACGCACAGATACGCAGTATTTT. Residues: CASSLLAGRTDTQYF.

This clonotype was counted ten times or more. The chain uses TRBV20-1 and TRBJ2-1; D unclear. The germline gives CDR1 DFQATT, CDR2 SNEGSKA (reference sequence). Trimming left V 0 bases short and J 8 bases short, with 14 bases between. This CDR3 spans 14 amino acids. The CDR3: CSARDGSMVYEQFF. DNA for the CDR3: TGCAGTGCTAGAGATGGTTCCATGGTGTATGAGCAGTTCTTC.

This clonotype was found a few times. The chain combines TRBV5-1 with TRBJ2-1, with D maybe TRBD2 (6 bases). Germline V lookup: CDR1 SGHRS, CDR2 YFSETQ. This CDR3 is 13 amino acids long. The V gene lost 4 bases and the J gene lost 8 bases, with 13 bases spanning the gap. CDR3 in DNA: TGCGCCAGCAGCCGGGACTTGGGGGATGAGCAGTTCTTC. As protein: CASSRDLGDEQFF.

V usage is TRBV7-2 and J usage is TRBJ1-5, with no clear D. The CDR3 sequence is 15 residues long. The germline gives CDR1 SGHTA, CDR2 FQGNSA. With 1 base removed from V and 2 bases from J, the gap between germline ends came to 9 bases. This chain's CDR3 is CASSLVFEGNQPQHF. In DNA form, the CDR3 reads TGTGCCAGCAGCTTAGTATTTGAGGGCAATCAGCCCCAGCATTTT.

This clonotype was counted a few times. The CDR3 bases are TGCGCCAGCAGCTTAGTTTGGGGTCAGGAGACCCAGTACTTC. Translated: CASSLVWGQETQYF. This sequence joins TRBV5-1 and TRBJ2-5; no clear D gene. V was trimmed by 2 bases and J by 5 bases, leaving 13 bases between them. This CDR3 region has 14 residues. The germline V gene encodes CDR1 SGHRS and CDR2 YFSETQ.

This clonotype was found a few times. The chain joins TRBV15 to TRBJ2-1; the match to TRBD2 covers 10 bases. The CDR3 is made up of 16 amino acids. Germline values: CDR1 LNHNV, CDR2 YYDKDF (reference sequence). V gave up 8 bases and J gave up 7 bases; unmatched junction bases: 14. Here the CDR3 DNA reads TGTGCCACCCTCGCCCAAATAGCGGGAGGAGGGAATGAGCAGTTCTTC. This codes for CATLAQIAGGGNEQFF.

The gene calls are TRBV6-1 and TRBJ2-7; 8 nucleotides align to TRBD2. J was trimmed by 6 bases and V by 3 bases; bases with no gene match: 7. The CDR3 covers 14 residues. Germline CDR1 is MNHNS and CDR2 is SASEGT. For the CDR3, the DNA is TGTGCCAGCAGTGATAGCGGGGAAGTCAGCGAGCAGTACTTC. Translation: CASSDSGEVSEQYF.